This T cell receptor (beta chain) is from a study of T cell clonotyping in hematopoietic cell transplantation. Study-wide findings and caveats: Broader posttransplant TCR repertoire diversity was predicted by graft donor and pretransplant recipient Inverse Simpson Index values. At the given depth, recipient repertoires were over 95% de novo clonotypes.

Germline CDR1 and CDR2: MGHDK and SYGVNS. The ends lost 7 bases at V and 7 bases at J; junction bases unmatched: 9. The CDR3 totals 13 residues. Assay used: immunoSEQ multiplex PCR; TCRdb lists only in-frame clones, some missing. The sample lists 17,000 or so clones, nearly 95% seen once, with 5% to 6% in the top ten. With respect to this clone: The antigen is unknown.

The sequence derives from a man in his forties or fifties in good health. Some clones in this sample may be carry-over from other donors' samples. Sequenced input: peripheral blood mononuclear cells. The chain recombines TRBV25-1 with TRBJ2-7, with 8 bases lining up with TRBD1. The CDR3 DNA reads TGTGCCAGCACTGGGACAGGAAGGGGGGAGCAGTACTTC. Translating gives CASTGTGRGEQYF.